This T cell receptor (beta chain) derives from a study of CD4 T cells in relation to SARS-CoV-2 and coronaviruses. Study outcomes and limitations: Each donor contributed either pre-pandemic or post-infection samples, not both.

Remarks on this clone: As yet, its antigen is unknown.

Unexposed donor CD4+ T cells date from about 2011-2018, before the COVID-19 pandemic. CD4+ T cells were isolated from the cells after 10 days of culture. Cultures received half-medium IL-2 refreshes on days 3 and 7. The assay was immunoSEQ multiplex PCR, and TCRdb's table has in-frame clones only and misses some. The repertoire holds some 20,000 clones, under 85% seen once, with 9% to 15% in the top ten. The sample consisted of CD4+ T cells from PBMCs, cultured in vitro. The origin of this receptor is a human donor in good health.

The CDR3 region is CASKRTSGSGETQYF. The CDR3 nucleotides are TGTGCCAGCAAAAGGACTAGCGGGAGCGGGGAGACCCAGTACTTC. The V gene is TRBV27, the J gene TRBJ2-5; TRBD2 agrees at 13 bases. Germline lookup yields CDR1 MNHEY and CDR2 SMNVEV (reference sequence). The CDR3 has 15 amino acids. V shed 7 bases and J 5 bases; nucleotides not matched to a gene: 7.